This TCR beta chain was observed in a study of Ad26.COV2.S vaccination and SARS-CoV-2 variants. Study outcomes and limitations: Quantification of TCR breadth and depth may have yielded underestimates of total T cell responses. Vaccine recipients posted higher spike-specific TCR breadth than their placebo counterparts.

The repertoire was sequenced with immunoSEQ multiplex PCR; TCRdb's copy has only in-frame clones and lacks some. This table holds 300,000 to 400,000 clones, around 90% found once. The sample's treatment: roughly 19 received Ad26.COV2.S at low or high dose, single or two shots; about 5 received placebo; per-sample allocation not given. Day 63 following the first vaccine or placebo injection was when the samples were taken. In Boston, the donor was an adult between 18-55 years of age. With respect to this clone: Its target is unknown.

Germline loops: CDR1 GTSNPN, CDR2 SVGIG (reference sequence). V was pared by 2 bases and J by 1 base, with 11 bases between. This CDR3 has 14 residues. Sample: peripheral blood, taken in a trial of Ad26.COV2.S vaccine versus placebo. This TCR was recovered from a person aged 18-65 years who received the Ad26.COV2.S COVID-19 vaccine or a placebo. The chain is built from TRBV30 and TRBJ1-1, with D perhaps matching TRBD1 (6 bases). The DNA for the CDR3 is TGTGCCTGGAGTTCAGGGGTATGGAACACTGAAGCTTTCTTT. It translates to CAWSSGVWNTEAFF.